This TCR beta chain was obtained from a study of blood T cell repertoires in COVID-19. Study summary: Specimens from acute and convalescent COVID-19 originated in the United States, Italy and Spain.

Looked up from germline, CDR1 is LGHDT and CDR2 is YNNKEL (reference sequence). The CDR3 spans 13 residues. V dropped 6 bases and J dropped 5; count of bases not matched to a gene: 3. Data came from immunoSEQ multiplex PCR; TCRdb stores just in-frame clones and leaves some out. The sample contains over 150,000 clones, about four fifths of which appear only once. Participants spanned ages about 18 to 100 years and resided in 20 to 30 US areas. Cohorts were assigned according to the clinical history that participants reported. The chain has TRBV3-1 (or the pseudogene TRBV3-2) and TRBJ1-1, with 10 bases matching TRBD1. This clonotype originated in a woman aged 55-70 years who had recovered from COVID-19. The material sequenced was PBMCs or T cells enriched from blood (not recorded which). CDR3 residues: CASRGTGVTEAFF. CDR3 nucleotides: TGTGCCAGCAGGGGGACAGGGGTGACTGAAGCTTTCTTT.